The present TCR beta chain was sequenced within a study of blood T cells in healthy people across ages. The wider study: Template switching caught about one barcoded beta molecule for each two T cells.

Study-wide points: In these data, TCR beta diversity tracked strongly with naive T cell percentage.

PCR was performed a second time for roughly 7 to 11 cycles using a sample-barcoded 5' primer and a J-beta primer mix. TCRdb reanalysed the 5' RACE reads using MiXCR and keeps one entry per CDR3 protein. The repertoire holds roughly 1.6 million distinct CDR3 sequences, with 30% to 35% as singletons. This clonotype was picked up a small number of times. Its target is unknown. The sample consisted of blood. The sequence derives from a woman under 40 in good health.

The CDR3 DNA reads as TGTGCCAGCAGGGACAGGGGTCGGAATGAGCAGTTCTTC. Translating gives CASRDRGRNEQFF. The chain combines TRBV2 with TRBJ2-1, with TRBD1 identical over 9 bases. The ends lost 6 bases at V and 7 bases at J; junction bases unmatched: 4. The V gene's germline CDR1 is SNHLY and CDR2 FYNNEI. There are 13 residues in the CDR3.